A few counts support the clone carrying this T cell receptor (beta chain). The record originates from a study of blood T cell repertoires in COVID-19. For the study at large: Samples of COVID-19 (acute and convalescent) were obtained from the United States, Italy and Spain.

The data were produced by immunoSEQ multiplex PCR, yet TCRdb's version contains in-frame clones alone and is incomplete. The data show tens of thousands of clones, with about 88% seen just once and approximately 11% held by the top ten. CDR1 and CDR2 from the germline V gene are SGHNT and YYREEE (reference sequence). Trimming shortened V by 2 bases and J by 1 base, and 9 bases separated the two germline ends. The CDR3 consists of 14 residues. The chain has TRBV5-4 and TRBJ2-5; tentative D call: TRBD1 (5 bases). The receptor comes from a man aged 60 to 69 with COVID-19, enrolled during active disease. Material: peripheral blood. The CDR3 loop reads CASSLKGPQETQYF. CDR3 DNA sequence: TGTGCCAGCAGCTTAAAGGGGCCCCAAGAGACCCAGTACTTC.